The entry below describes one T cell receptor beta chain. Its target is unknown. This specimen belongs to a study of identical twins. Study-wide results and limits: Twins showed weaker excess sharing in their beta out-of-frame sequences.

V gave up 5 bases and J gave up 0 bases, with 11 bases separating them. Germline V gene data show CDR1 as KGHSH and CDR2 as LQKENI. The CDR3 is 16 amino acids. TCRdb processed the 5' RACE reads anew with MiXCR; each CDR3 protein has one entry. The sample has 1.5 million to 2 million distinct CDR3 sequences, 25% to 35% seen once. J is TRBJ2-6 and V is TRBV18; possible D gene TRBD1, 6 bases. The sequencing sample was made of cord blood. The receptor comes from a newborn girl in good health. CDR3 protein: CASSIDRPSGANVLTF. The CDR3 DNA reads as TGTGCCAGCTCAATCGACAGGCCCTCTGGGGCCAACGTCCTGACTTTC.